This TCR beta chain is from a study of early T cells in non-severe SARS-CoV-2 infection. Study in general: Investigators sequenced bulk RNA drawn from unsorted whole blood, and chains remained unpaired. Study-level findings and limits: Private and CD4 specificities were missed by VDJdb matching, which favored anti-spike CD8 responses.

This clonotype was picked up a small number of times. Its antigen is still unknown. TCRdb recomputed calls from the 5' RACE reads with MiXCR, one row per CDR3 protein. This table has tens of thousands of distinct CDR3 sequences, roughly 12% appearing once. The source was whole blood, collected at baseline. The sequence derives from an adult who was a healthcare worker with PCR-confirmed SARS-CoV-2 infection or an uninfected control (not recorded which).

CDR3 nucleotides: TGTGCCATCAGTGGTGGACAGGCCCCCTCCTACGAGCAGTACTTC. It is translated as CAISGGQAPSYEQYF. The V and J genes are TRBV10-3 and TRBJ2-7; 7 bases are a match to TRBD1. The V gene's germline CDR1 is ENHRY and CDR2 SYGVKD. The CDR3 has 15 residues. Trimming at V came to 4 bases and at J to 0 bases, leaving 6 bases not matched to a gene.